The 13 T cell receptor beta chains presented below share a single source sample, sequenced in a study of radiotherapy plus CTLA-4 blockade in lung cancer. Clones were read by immunoSEQ multiplex PCR, and TCRdb kept only the in-frame ones, dropping some. This table has approximately 99,000 clones, about 91% appearing once. The sequences come from peripheral blood, collected from a patient treated with radiotherapy plus ipilimumab. The receptors were sampled from a human donor with non-small cell lung cancer that progressed on radiotherapy plus ipilimumab.

The chain recombines TRBV9 with TRBJ1-4, with 9 nucleotides matching TRBD1. Looked up from germline, CDR1 is SGDLS and CDR2 is YYNGEE. The CDR3 extends over 15 amino acids. The V segment lost 4 bases and the J segment 14 bases; nucleotides outside the gene matches: 15. The CDR3 DNA sequence: TGTGCCAGCAGCCCCGATGTCCCGGGACAGGGAGGTCTGTTTTTT. It translates to CASSPDVPGQGGLFF.

This chain joins TRBV30 and TRBJ1-2, with a weak D call TRBD1 (5 bases). Trimming took off 1 base at V and 8 bases at J, with 11 bases between the two ends. The CDR3 covers 12 residues. Per germline, CDR1 GTSNPN and CDR2 SVGIG (reference sequence). The CDR3 sequence is CAWSAGNLGYTF. In nucleotides, the CDR3 is TGTGCCTGGAGTGCAGGGAATTTGGGCTACACCTTC.

The chain joins TRBV19 to TRBJ1-5; no clear D gene. Per germline, CDR1 LNHDA and CDR2 SQIVND (reference sequence). CDR3 length equals 16 residues. Trimming left V 6 bases short and J 5 bases short, with 20 bases between. The CDR3 coding sequence is TGTGCCAGTAGCATAACCTTCGTTGGTTTAGATCAGCCCCAGCATTTT. This codes for CASSITFVGLDQPQHF.

This rearrangement joins TRBV27 to TRBJ2-1, with TRBD1 identical over 8 bases. V was pared by 5 bases and J by 0 bases, with 6 bases of the junction left unmatched. This CDR3 comprises 16 residues. The V gene's germline CDR1 is MNHEY and CDR2 SMNVEV (reference sequence). CDR3 in amino acids: CASSPGQGLSYNEQFF. In DNA form, the CDR3 reads TGTGCCAGCAGTCCAGGACAGGGTCTCTCCTACAATGAGCAGTTCTTC.

In this sample, this clone turned up once. The chain combines TRBV6-6 with TRBJ2-3; TRBD2 is a possible D gene (5 bases). The CDR3 spans 15 residues. Trimming took off 2 bases at V and 6 bases at J, with 15 bases between the two ends. CDR1 MNHNY and CDR2 SVGAGI come from the germline V gene (reference sequence). This CDR3 is CASSYGRDFRDTQYF. CDR3 bases: TGTGCCAGCAGTTACGGCCGGGATTTCAGGGATACGCAGTATTTT.

The chain couples TRBV7-9 to TRBJ2-5, with D unresolved. The CDR3 totals 16 residues. Germline CDR1 SEHNR, CDR2 FQNEAQ (reference sequence). Trimming pared 0 bases from V and 4 bases from J, leaving 15 bases between. CDR3 bases: TGTGCCAGCAGCTTAGCCCCCCGCGCTAATCTAGAGACCCAGTACTTC. Its protein is CASSLAPRANLETQYF.

The chain joins TRBV2 to TRBJ2-2; 14 bases are shared with TRBD2. This CDR3 has 17 residues. Germline V lookup: CDR1 SNHLY, CDR2 FYNNEI. V was pared by 6 bases and J by 6 bases, with 9 bases of the junction left unmatched. The CDR3 nucleotides read TGTGCCAGCAGGCCGGGACTAGCGGGAGTAACCGCCGGGGAGCTGTTTTTT. It is translated as CASRPGLAGVTAGELFF.

For the CDR3, the DNA is TGTGCCTGGAGGAAGCTGGACAACACAGATACGCAGTATTTT. Encoded protein: CAWRKLDNTDTQYF. The chain couples TRBV30 to TRBJ2-3; possibly TRBD1 for D (5 bases). CDR3 length: 14 residues. V lost 3 bases to trimming and J lost 2 bases, with 12 bases between them. Germline V gives CDR1 GTSNPN, CDR2 SVGIG (reference sequence).

The gene calls are TRBV7-9 and TRBJ1-2; 7 bases align to TRBD1. In germline, CDR1 is SEHNR, CDR2 FQNEAQ (reference sequence). V gave up 5 bases and J gave up 2 bases; unmatched junction bases: 5. The CDR3 has 14 amino acids. This CDR3 reads CASSKPGQNYGYTF. CDR3 DNA sequence: TGTGCCAGCAGCAAACCGGGACAGAACTATGGCTACACCTTC.

J is TRBJ2-5 and V is TRBV5-4; D is perhaps TRBD2 (5 bases). From germline, CDR1 is SGHNT and CDR2 YYREEE (reference sequence). V was clipped by 4 bases and J by 5 bases, with 12 bases between them. The CDR3 loop spans 13 amino acids. CDR3 loop: CASSKEGWETQYF. Here the CDR3 DNA reads TGTGCCAGCAGCAAAGAGGGTTGGGAGACCCAGTACTTC. Using reference TRBV5-4 and TRBJ2-5 for the parts outside the CDR3, the full variable domain is ETGVTQSPTHLIKTRGQQVTLRCSSQSGHNTVSWYQQALGQGPQFIFQYYREEENGRGNFPPRFSGLQFPNYSSELNVNALELDDSALYLCASSKEGWETQYFGPGTRLLVL.

The chain employs TRBV11-3 and TRBJ2-7; D is unresolved. Germline CDR1 is SGHNT and CDR2 is YENEEA. The CDR3 has 13 residues. V was pared by 7 bases and J by 2 bases, with 12 bases between. The CDR3 nucleotides are TGTGCCAGCACCGAAGGGCACGCCTACGAGCAGTACTTC. The encoded protein is CASTEGHAYEQYF.

The chain's CDR3 is CASSHQGQYTEAFF. The CDR3 DNA sequence: TGTGCCAGCAGCCACCAAGGACAGTACACTGAAGCTTTCTTT. The genes are TRBV6-1 and TRBJ1-1; D possibly corresponds to TRBD1 (6 bases). The CDR3 runs 14 residues. The germline gives CDR1 MNHNS, CDR2 SASEGT. The germline V and J ends were trimmed by 6 bases and 3 bases, with 14 bases remaining between them.

This chain joins TRBV7-8 and TRBJ2-3; no reliable D call. The V and J ends lost 0 bases and 7 bases respectively, with 8 bases between them. The CDR3 covers 13 residues. Germline V lookup: CDR1 SGHVS, CDR2 FQNEAQ. CDR3: CASSLAEGNTQYF. CDR3 sequence (DNA): TGTGCCAGCAGCTTAGCTGAAGGAAATACGCAGTATTTT.